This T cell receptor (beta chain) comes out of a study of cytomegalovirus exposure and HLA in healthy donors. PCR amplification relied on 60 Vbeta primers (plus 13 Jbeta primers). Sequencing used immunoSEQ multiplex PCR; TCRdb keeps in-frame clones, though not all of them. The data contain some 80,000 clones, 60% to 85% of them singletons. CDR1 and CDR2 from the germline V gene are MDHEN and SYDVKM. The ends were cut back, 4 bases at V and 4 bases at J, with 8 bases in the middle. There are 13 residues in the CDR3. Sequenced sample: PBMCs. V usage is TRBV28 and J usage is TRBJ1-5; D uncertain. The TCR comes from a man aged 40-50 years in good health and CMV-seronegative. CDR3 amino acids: CASSSGGNQPQHF. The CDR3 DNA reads TGTGCCAGCAGTTCCGGAGGGAATCAGCCCCAGCATTTT.